This T cell receptor beta chain was recovered during a study of technical replicates of blood from several donors. The CDR3 runs to 14 residues. Germline lookup yields CDR1 SQVTM and CDR2 ANQGSEA. After removal of 3 bases from V and 4 bases from J, the junction contained 5 bases not matched to a gene. Clones were read by immunoSEQ multiplex PCR, and TCRdb kept only the in-frame ones, dropping some. The sample carries 85,000 to 100,000 clones, roughly 96% recorded once. The V gene is TRBV29-1, the J gene TRBJ2-1; 8 nucleotides align to TRBD2. The sample taken for sequencing was T cells isolated from PBMCs. The clonotype originates from a human donor in good health. CDR3 DNA sequence: TGCAGCGTTGAGGAGACGGGAGGGTACAATGAGCAGTTCTTC. As protein: CSVEETGGYNEQFF.